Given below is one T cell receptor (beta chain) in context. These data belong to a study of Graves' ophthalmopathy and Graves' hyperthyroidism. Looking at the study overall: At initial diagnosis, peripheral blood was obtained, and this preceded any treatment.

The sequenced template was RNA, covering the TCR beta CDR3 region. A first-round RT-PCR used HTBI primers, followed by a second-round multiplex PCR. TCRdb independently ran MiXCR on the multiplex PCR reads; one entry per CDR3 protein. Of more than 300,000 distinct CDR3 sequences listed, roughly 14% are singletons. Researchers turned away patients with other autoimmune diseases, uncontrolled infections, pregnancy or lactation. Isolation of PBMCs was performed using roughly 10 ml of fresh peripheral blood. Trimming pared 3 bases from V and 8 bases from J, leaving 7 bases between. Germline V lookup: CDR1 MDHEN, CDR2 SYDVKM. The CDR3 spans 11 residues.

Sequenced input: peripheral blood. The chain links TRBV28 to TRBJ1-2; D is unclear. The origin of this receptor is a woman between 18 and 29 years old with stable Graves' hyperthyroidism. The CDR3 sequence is CASSLERGYTF. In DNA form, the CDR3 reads TGTGCCAGCAGTTTGGAAAGAGGCTACACCTTC.